This TCR beta chain was recorded in a study of T cells in Graves' hyperthyroidism and ophthalmopathy. Regarding the study as a whole: In blood, most of the thyroid clonotypes expanded above 0.001 were also present. Progression to ophthalmopathy was predicted a median of roughly 6.5 months early.

Any patient presenting with uncontrolled infection, other autoimmune disease, pregnancy or lactation was left out. The PBMCs had their origin in roughly 9.4 ml of fresh peripheral blood. This clonotype was picked up many times. The antigen is undetermined. The V end was cut by 3 bases, the J end by 4 bases, with 16 bases between. The CDR3 length is 15 residues. RNA transcripts were the template for amplifying TCR beta CDR3 regions. HTBI primers were employed in a first-round RT-PCR of the TCR CDR3. TCRdb passed the multiplex PCR reads through MiXCR, listing each CDR3 protein once. The sample contains hundreds of thousands of distinct CDR3 sequences, roughly 15% of which appear only once.

The source is a woman between 45 and 65 years old with Graves' ophthalmopathy. The specimen was blood. V and J are TRBV12-3 or TRBV12-4 and TRBJ2-7; possible D gene TRBD2, 6 bases. CDR3 nucleotides: TGTGCCAGCAGTTTGGGCGGACCTGGGGGGTACGAGCAGTACTTC. Translated: CASSLGGPGGYEQYF.